Given below is one T cell receptor beta chain in context. Authors of the study amplified TCR beta CDR3 regions from RNA transcripts. Researchers ran a first-round RT-PCR on the TCR CDR3 using the HTBI primer set. TCRdb called the multiplex PCR reads again in MiXCR, with one record for every CDR3 protein. In the table there are about 710,000 distinct CDR3 sequences, around 15% of which are singletons. The length of the CDR3 is 15 residues. The V and J ends lost 2 bases and 8 bases respectively, with 14 bases between them. Germline V CDR1 and CDR2: SGHDT, YYEEEE. This sample is drawn from a study of T cells in Graves' hyperthyroidism and ophthalmopathy.

The chain combines TRBV5-6 with TRBJ2-6; D not certain. The clonotype originates from a man aged 18 to 30 with Graves' hyperthyroidism. The sequenced material came from blood. CDR3 sequence reads: CASSLSPAEPNVLTF. The CDR3, as DNA: TGTGCCAGCAGCTTAAGTCCTGCTGAGCCCAACGTCCTGACTTTC.